This TCR beta chain was recorded in a study of cytomegalovirus exposure and HLA in healthy donors. Notes on the study in general: One variant, a missense change in DCLRE1C, was linked in a later analysis to TCR beta V- and J-gene trimming. Sequencing likely caused a cluster of highly shared sequence variants. Analyzed later, most CMV-associated TCR beta chains appeared HLA-restricted.

The germline gives CDR1 SQVTM, CDR2 ANQGSEA. The CDR3 has 13 amino acids. V was pared by 3 bases and J by 2 bases, with 8 bases between. PCR was performed using 60 Vbeta and 13 Jbeta primers. The repertoire was sequenced with immunoSEQ multiplex PCR; TCRdb's copy has only in-frame clones and lacks some. This table holds more than 90,000 clones, under 80% found once. Note on this clone: Its target is not known.

The sample consisted of PBMCs. The receptor comes from a human donor in good health. The V call is TRBV29-1, the J call TRBJ1-5; the D gene is possibly TRBD1 (5 bases). CDR3 protein: CSVEVGGNQPQHF. CDR3 coding DNA: TGCAGCGTTGAGGTAGGGGGCAATCAGCCCCAGCATTTT.